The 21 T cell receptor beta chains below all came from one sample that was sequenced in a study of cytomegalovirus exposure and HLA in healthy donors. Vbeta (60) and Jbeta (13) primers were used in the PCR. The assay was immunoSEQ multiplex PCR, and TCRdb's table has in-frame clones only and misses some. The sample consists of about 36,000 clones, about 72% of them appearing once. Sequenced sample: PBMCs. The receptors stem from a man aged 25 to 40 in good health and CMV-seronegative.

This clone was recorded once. In DNA, the CDR3 is TGTGCCAGCAGTGAAAGGGCGGGGCTCTCCTACAATGAGCAGTTCTTC. Its translation is CASSERAGLSYNEQFF. V usage is TRBV2 and J usage is TRBJ2-1; a possible D gene is TRBD2 (6 bases). The CDR3 runs to 16 residues. Trimming removed 2 bases at V and 0 bases at J, with 11 bases between. Per germline, CDR1 SNHLY and CDR2 FYNNEI.

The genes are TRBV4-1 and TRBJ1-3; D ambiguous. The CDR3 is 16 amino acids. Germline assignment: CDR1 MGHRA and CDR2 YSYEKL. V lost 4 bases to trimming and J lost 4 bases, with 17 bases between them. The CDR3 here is CASSPLLRAGGNTIYF. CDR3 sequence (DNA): TGCGCCAGCAGCCCTCTCTTGCGGGCAGGCGGAAACACCATATATTTT.

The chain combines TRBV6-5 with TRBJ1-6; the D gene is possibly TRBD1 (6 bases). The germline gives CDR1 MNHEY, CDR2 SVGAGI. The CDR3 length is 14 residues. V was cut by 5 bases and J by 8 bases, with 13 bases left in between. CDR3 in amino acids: CASSLRGGHSPLHF. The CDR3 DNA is TGTGCCAGCAGTCTACGGGGGGGGCATTCACCCCTCCACTTT.

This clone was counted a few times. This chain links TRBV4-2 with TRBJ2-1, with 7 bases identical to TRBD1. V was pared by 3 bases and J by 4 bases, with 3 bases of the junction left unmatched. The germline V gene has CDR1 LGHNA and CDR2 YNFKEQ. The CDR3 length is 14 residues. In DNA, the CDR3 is TGTGCCAGCAGCCACGGGACAGCGTACAATGAGCAGTTCTTC. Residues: CASSHGTAYNEQFF.

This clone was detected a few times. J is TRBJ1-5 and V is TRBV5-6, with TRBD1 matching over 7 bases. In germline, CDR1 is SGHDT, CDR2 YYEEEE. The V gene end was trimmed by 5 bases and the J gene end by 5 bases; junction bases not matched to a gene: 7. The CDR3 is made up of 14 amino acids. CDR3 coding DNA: TGTGCCAGCAGAATCGACAGGGTCGATCAGCCCCAGCATTTT. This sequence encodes CASRIDRVDQPQHF. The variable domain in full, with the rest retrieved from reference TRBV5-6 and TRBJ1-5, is DAGVTQSPTHLIKTRGQQVTLRCSPKSGHDTVSWYQQALGQGPQFIFQYYEEEERQRGNFPDRFSGHQFPNYSSELNVNALLLGDSALYLCASRIDRVDQPQHFGDGTRLSIL.

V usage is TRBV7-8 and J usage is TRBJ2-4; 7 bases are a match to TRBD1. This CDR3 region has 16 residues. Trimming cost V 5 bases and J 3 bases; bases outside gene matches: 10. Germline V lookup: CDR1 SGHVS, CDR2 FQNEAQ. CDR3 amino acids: CASSNSLGGSKNIQYF. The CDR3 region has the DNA TGTGCCAGCAGCAACTCCCTAGGGGGCAGCAAAAACATTCAGTACTTC. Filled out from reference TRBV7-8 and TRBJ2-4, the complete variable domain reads GAGVSQSPRYKVAKRGQDVALRCDPISGHVSLFWYQQALGQGPEFLTYFQNEAQLDKSGLPSDRFFAERPEGSVSTLKIQRTQQEDSAVYLCASSNSLGGSKNIQYFGAGTRLSVL.

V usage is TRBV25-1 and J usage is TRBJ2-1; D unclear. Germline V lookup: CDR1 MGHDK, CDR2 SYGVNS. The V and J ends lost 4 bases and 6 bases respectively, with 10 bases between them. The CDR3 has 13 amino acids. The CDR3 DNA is TGTGCCAGCAGTGCGAACTTACTCAATGAGCAGTTCTTC. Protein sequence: CASSANLLNEQFF.

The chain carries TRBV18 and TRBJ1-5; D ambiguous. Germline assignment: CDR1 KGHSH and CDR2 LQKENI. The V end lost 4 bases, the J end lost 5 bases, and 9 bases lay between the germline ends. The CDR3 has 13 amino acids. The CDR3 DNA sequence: TGTGCCAGCTCACAGGCCGGGGATCAGCCCCAGCATTTT. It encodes CASSQAGDQPQHF. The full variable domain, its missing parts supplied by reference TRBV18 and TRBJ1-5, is NAGVMQNPRHLVRRRGQEARLRCSPMKGHSHVYWYRQLPEEGLKFMVYLQKENIIDESGMPKERFSAEFPKEGPSILRIQQVVRGDSAAYFCASSQAGDQPQHFGDGTRLSIL.

The CDR3 DNA sequence: TGTGCCAGCAGTGATGGGACAGGGCCCTATTATAATTCACCCCTCCACTTT. Protein product: CASSDGTGPYYNSPLHF. This chain connects TRBV2 to TRBJ1-6, with 9 bases identical to TRBD1. V dropped 3 bases and J dropped 4; count of bases not matched to a gene: 7. CDR3 length: 17 residues. The V gene's germline CDR1 is SNHLY and CDR2 FYNNEI.

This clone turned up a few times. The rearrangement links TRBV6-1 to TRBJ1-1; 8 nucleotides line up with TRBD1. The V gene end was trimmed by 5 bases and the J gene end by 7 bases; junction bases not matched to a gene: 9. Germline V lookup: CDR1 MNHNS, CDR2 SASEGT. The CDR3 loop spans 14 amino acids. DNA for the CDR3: TGTGCCAGCAGTCCTACAGGGGGTCAAGGTGAAGCTTTCTTT. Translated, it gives CASSPTGGQGEAFF.

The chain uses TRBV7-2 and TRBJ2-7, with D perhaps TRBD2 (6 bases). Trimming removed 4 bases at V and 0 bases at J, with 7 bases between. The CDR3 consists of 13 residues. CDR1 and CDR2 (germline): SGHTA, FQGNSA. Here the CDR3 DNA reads TGTGCCAGCAGCTACGGGGGCTCCTACGAGCAGTACTTC. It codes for CASSYGGSYEQYF.

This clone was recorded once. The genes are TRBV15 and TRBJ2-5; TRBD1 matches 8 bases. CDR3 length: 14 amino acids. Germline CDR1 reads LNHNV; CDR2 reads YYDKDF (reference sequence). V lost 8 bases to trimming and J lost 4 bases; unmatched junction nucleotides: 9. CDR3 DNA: TGTGCCACCCAATCCAGGGGGCTATCAGAGACCCAGTACTTC. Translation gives CATQSRGLSETQYF.

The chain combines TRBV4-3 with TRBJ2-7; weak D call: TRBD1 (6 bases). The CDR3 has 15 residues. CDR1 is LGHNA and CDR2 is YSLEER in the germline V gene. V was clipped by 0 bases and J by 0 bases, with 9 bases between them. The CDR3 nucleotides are TGCGCCAGCAGCCAAGACAGGGACAACTCCTACGAGCAGTACTTC. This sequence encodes CASSQDRDNSYEQYF.

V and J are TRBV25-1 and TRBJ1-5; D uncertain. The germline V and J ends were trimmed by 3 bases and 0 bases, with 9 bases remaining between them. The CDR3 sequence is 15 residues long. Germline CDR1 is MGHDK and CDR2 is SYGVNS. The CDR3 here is CASSDAGYSNQPQHF. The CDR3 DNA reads TGTGCCAGCAGTGACGCGGGCTATAGCAATCAGCCCCAGCATTTT. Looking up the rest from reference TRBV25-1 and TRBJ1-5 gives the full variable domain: EADIYQTPRYLVIGTGKKITLECSQTMGHDKMYWYQQDPGMELHLIHYSYGVNSTEKGDLSSESTVSRIRTEHFPLTLESARPSHTSQYLCASSDAGYSNQPQHFGDGTRLSIL.

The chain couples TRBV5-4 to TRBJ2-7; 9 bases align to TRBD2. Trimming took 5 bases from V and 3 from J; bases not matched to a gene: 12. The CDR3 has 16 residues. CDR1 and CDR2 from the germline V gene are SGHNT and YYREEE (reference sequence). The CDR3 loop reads CASSFGGGGGFYEQYF. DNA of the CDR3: TGTGCCAGCAGTTTTGGCGGGGGGGGTGGCTTCTACGAGCAGTACTTC.

The CDR3 reads CASSYSGGAQDTQYF. The CDR3 DNA reads TGTGCCAGCAGTTACAGCGGGGGGGCGCAGGATACGCAGTATTTT. The chain employs TRBV6-5 and TRBJ2-3, with 10 bases fitting TRBD2. V was clipped by 2 bases and J by 6 bases; unmatched bases: 5. CDR1 MNHEY and CDR2 SVGAGI come from the germline V gene. The CDR3 loop spans 15 amino acids.

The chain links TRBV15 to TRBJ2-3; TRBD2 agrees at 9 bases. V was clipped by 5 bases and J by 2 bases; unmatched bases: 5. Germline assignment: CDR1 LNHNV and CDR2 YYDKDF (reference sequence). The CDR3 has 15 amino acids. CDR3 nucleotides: TGTGCCACCAGCGGTGGCGGGGGGGACACAGATACGCAGTATTTT. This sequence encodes CATSGGGGDTDTQYF.

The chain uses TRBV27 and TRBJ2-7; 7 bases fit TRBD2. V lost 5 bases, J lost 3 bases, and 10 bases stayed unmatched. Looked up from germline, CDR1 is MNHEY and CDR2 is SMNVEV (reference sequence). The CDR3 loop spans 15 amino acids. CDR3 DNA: TGTGCCAGCAGTCCCCGTGGAAGCGGGGACTACGAGCAGTACTTC. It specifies CASSPRGSGDYEQYF.

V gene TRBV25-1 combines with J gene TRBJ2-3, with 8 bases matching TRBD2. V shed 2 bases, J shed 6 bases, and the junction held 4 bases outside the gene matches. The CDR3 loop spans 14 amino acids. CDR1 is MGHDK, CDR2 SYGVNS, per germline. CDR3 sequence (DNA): TGTGCCAGCAGTGAAACTAGCGGAGTGGATACGCAGTATTTT. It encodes CASSETSGVDTQYF.

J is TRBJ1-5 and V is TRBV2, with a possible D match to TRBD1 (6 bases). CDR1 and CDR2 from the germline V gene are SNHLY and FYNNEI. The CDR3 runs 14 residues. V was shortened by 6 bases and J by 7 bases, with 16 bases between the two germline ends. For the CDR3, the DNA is TGTGCCAGCAGCACAGGGATGGTATACCAGCCCCAGCATTTT. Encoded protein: CASSTGMVYQPQHF.

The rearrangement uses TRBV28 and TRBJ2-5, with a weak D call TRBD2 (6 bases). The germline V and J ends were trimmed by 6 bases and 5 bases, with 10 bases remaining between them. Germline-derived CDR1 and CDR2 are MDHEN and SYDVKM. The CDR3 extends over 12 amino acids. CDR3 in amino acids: CASRGGVETQYF. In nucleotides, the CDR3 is TGTGCCAGCAGGGGGGGAGTTGAGACCCAGTACTTC. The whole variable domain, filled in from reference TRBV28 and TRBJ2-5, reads DVKVTQSSRYLVKRTGEKVFLECVQDMDHENMFWYRQDPGLGLRLIYFSYDVKMKEKGDIPEGYSVSREKKERFSLILESASTNQTSMYLCASRGGVETQYFGPGTRLLVL.